What follows is one TCR beta chain and its context. The antigen is unknown. The data are from a study of CXCR3-negative and CXCR3-positive naive CD8 T cells. The study's findings and limits: The TRBV-TRBJ usage of naive CXCR3-negative and CXCR3-positive cells was similar, but that of memory cells differed. Surface CD5 matched across naive subsets, and TRB CDR3 properties served to infer TCR strength. TRB CDR3 hydrophobicity was greater in CXCR3-positive naive cells than in CXCR3-negative naive cells.

All CD8+ T cell subsets were sorted in triplicate at around 330,000 cells each. The study made its TRB cDNA libraries by 5' RACE, adding UMI labels. Following a re-call of the 5' RACE reads, TCRdb has one entry per CDR3 protein and lacks DNA. Found here are more than 80,000 distinct CDR3 sequences; the top ten clones hold 0.35% to 0.4%. CDR3 length: 14 residues. Looked up from germline, CDR1 is DFQATT and CDR2 is SNEGSKA (reference sequence). The rearrangement uses TRBV20-1 and TRBJ1-1; as DNA is missing, the TRBD1 call by TCRdb cannot be tested. Material: naive CXCR3+ CD8+ T cells from blood. The subset was: CD45RO-CCR7+CD27+CD95- naive CD8+ T cells expressing CXCR3 (TNR3+). The clonotype comes from a human donor in good health. Some clones in this sample may be carry-over from other donors' samples. The CDR3 is CSAPTGGVHTEAFF.